This T cell receptor (beta chain) is drawn from a study of beta chain features in type 1 diabetes. Expressed TCRB transcripts were sequenced because the isolated RNA had all been reverse transcribed beforehand. Method: immunoSEQ multiplex PCR; TCRdb's copy keeps in-frame clones and lacks some. The data hold a few hundred thousand clones, with roughly a tenth observed a single time. Study conclusions and caveats: Patients' naive, central memory and Treg TCRB repertoires seemed closer to one another than those of healthy donors. Shortening of TCRB CDR3s, moderate but significant, appeared in all four CD4+ subsets of Type 1 diabetes patients.

This clone turned up a few times. Antigen unknown. Trimming cost V 5 bases and J 1 base; bases outside gene matches: 2. This CDR3 region has 14 residues. Looked up from germline, CDR1 is SGHNT and CDR2 is YENEEA. The V call is TRBV11-3, the J call TRBJ1-1; 9 bases agree with TRBD1. The clonotype comes from a man aged 25-40 years with type 1 diabetes. Material: central memory CD4+ T cells from blood. CDR3 region: CASSKGQGNTEAFF. The DNA for the CDR3 is TGTGCCAGCAGCAAGGGACAGGGGAACACTGAAGCTTTCTTT.